This T cell receptor beta chain originates from a study of cytomegalovirus exposure and HLA in healthy donors (dated by TCRdb to 2015 to 2018). Looking at the study overall: In an earlier analysis of fewer than 750 of the donors, 276 Gb of sequence data and approximately 100 million unique TCR beta sequences from some 170 million T cells were reported. An early release that covered approximately 600 HLA-typed donors contained approximately 320 gigabases of sequencing data and around 85 million unique TCR sequences. Among the approximately 400 genotyped donors, around 81% belonged to the genetic ancestry cluster associated with self-reported Caucasian donors. The study was designed to test whether signatures of past pathogen exposure could be identified by cataloging public T cell receptors. The T cell repertoires of several hundred subjects were profiled by immunosequencing and related to cytomegalovirus serostatus. Along with the approximately 620-subject first cohort, a separate validation cohort of 120 different subjects was used. To predict cytomegalovirus infection status, the study combined high-throughput TCR immunosequencing, statistical association of individual TCRs with disease status, and machine learning. To study patterns of TCR occurrence, a later analysis re-analyzed previously published TCR beta repertoires from around 670 donors and added high-resolution HLA genotyping. In the later analysis, no new phenotypic data were used to find candidate immune exposures; instead, reliance was placed on TCR beta sequences and their occurrence across donors. An earlier analysis of 450 to 750 of the donors used high-throughput TCR beta sequencing to judge whether each TCR beta V gene segment behaved as functional or pseudogenic. Donor age, sex, ethnicity and CMV serostatus were compiled alongside the repertoire data. A later genetic analysis took genome-wide SNP genotypes for about 55% of the roughly 670 donors and used that subset as a discovery cohort. Every repertoire in the discovery cohort had been generated on one and the same sequencing platform. HLA typing included class I and class II loci at four-digit resolution. Typing coverage differed by locus: A, B, C, DRB1 and DQB1 were typed in about 629-640 donors, DQA1 in roughly 510, DPA1 in 606, and DPB1 in around 490. Four to six DR-DQ haplotypes were handled as single units for association and clustering because linkage in the cohort was strong. Across some 400 genotyped donors of the cohort, an average of approximately 240,000 unique TCR beta nucleotide sequences per donor were sequenced, and 15% to 20% of those sequences were non-productive. Overall results and qualifications from the work: According to the authors, the approach could potentially be generalized to other disease states and immunological phenotypes. Cytomegalovirus status was reported to be diagnosed by the classifier with high specificity and sensitivity in both the original and validation cohorts. A total of fewer than 200 TCR beta chains were listed by the study as associated with cytomegalovirus. Presence/absence analyses assumed roughly uniform sequencing depth across donors, an assumption that may not hold. Across donors, most TCR sequences were observed very rarely, whereas some public TCRs were present in many individuals. Because counts were too low, roughly 17 rarely observed V segments, including chromosome 9 orphons, were left out of the earlier analysis of a few hundred of the donors. Some IMGT-functional V segments, including TRBV6-2 and TRBV6-3, could not be told apart with the 87-base-pair reads, so those segments were excluded. In a later genetic analysis, a missense DCLRE1C variant was associated with V-gene and J-gene trimming of TCR beta chains, and the association was replicated in an independent cohort. A further reported finding was that TCR beta sequences accurately predicted the HLA-A and HLA-B alleles for most subjects in the first cohort. A cluster of highly shared sequence variants was judged likely to be a technical artifact of the sequencing pipeline. Strong co-occurrence of HLA alleles, especially DR and DQ, made assigning TCR associations to individual alleles difficult. In a later analysis, several top co-occurrence clusters were reported to appear linked to parvovirus B19, influenza, CMV and Epstein-Barr virus. A few of the identified cytomegalovirus-associated TCR beta chains were confirmed in vitro to be specific for cytomegalovirus antigens. CMV serostatus was the only immune exposure information available for the cohort. This cohort had only TCR beta chains sequenced, and the lack of alpha or paired-chain data limited which features could be detected. Because HLA typing was missing for some donors at each locus, association tests included only the typed subset. A later analysis associated around 16,000 TCR beta sequences with specific HLA alleles at a false discovery rate of 0.05. Broadly in line with IMGT annotations, most TCR beta V segments showed up in productive rearrangements about 87% or about 30% of the time in an earlier analysis of 587 of the donors. Compared with the 666-donor mean, donors in an Asian-associated ancestry cluster had fewer N-insertions in productive TCRs, according to a later genetic analysis. A later analysis found that most CMV-associated TCR beta chains appeared HLA-restricted, with HLA associations seemingly driven largely by CMV exposure. Correlated functional status among segregating V segments might reflect linkage disequilibrium, but an unknown experimental factor could not be ruled out. In a later analysis, HLA-associated TCR beta chains were found to be more clonally expanded and to have lower generation probabilities than equally common non-associated chains. According to a later analysis, TCR association rates differed among HLA loci, with DRB1 alleles showing the most associated TCRs and HLA-C alleles showing the fewest.

Library generation was performed with the immunoSEQ multiplex PCR assay. A mixture of 60 forward primers for TCR Vbeta segments and 13 reverse primers for TCR Jbeta segments was used in the multiplex PCR. A multiplex PCR assay on genomic DNA amplified the CDR3 region of rearranged TCR beta genes. The Illumina HiSeq System was used to sequence the amplified TCR beta libraries as 87-base-pair reads. As for the authors' bioinformatics: In a later analysis, tens of millions of unique TCR beta chains were counted across the roughly 670 repertoires, and some 10 million of these chains were shared by at least two donors. Raw reads were error-corrected and collapsed into unique sequences by a nearest-neighbor algorithm in which closely related sequences were merged to remove PCR and sequencing errors. CDR3 sequences were aligned to IMGT reference sequences to assign V, D and J gene segments. For a sequence to be retained, a match of at least six nucleotides was required to both a V gene segment and a J gene segment. A rearrangement was called productive if the CDR3 had no stop codons and remained in frame with V and J, and every other rearrangement was called non-productive. CDR3 was defined according to IMGT convention as the region running from the second conserved V-encoded cysteine to the conserved J-encoded phenylalanine. The earlier analysis of approximately 590 of the donors excluded any sequence lacking an unambiguous match to a single V gene segment. In an earlier analysis of around 590 of the donors, a V segment was called functional when productive rearrangements were above 56.7%, and segregating when the standard deviation between donors exceeded 5%. A statistical classification framework was developed to diagnose cytomegalovirus status using the catalog of TCR beta chain sequences. In a later analysis, V and J genes were assigned by comparing TCR nucleotide sequences against IMGT/GENE-DB human TR gene sequences. The TCRdist pipeline was used in a later analysis to assign CDR3 sequences and most-parsimonious VDJ recombination scenarios. In a later analysis, every TCR beta chain was defined by the combination of its CDR3 amino acid sequence and its V-gene family, and reads without a unique V-gene family were dropped. As a way to deal with suspected cross-contamination and a sequencing artifact, a later analysis dropped hundreds of nucleotide sequences that were highly shared and had low generation probability. In a later analysis, a clonal expansion index for each public chain was calculated from normalized within-repertoire ranks of inferred template counts. In a later analysis, generation probabilities were computed using a VDJ recombination model fitted to out-of-frame rearrangements, and the results were checked against IGoR. Hypergeometric tests were used in a later analysis to score TCR-TCR, TCR-HLA and TCR-CMV co-occurrence, with a repertoire-size bias correction applied to the TCR pairs. A later analysis estimated false discovery rates by permuting HLA or CMV assignments 20 times. In a later analysis, co-occurring TCRs were grouped using DBSCAN, with TCRdist sequence similarity added in when clustering inside HLA-allele-positive subsets. Repertoires with fewer than 30,000 or more than 120,000 public chains, plus five repertoires with anomalous nucleotide sharing, were excluded from co-occurrence clustering. In its TCRdb copy, this immuneACCESS table keeps in-frame sequences only and misses some clones. Where compared with another copy, unresolved V genes explain less than half of these, and the others have no known cause. V, J and clone size are taken as reported in that table, and D and trimming were inferred from the DNA itself. The sample data list under 200,000 clones, and under 85% of these were observed just once. The ten largest clones represent 2.5% to 3.5% of the sample.

The cohort comprised 710 or so healthy bone marrow donors. All cohort members were sampled while nominally healthy, although unrecorded immune exposures were likely present. The donor was CMV seronegative and was included in the group of under 450 seronegative cohort members. A peripheral blood sample was provided by each donor, and peripheral blood mononuclear cells were used for TCR beta sequencing. Genomic DNA extraction from the blood cell samples was performed with the Qiagen DNeasy Blood Extraction Kit. Ends trimmed: V by 0 bases, J by 5 bases; bases unmatched to a gene: 4. The cysteine opens and the phenylalanine closes a CDR3 of 16 amino acids. The only DNA kept is the CDR3, 48 bases in frame from the first base. The germline V gene specifies KGHSH as CDR1 and LQKENI as CDR2. Turning to this clone: This receptor's antigen is unknown. Base qualities were left out, and no much larger clone turns up one base away.

The V and J genes are TRBV18 and TRBJ2-5; the central 12 bases match TRBD2. Sequencing input: PBMCs. This TCR came from a female donor in good health and CMV-seronegative. The CDR3 corresponds to CASSPPKLAGGETQYF. At the DNA level, the sequence is TGTGCCAGCTCACCACCAAAACTAGCGGGGGGTGAGACCCAGTACTTC. Where the CDR3 stops, the reference TRBV18 and TRBJ2-5 genes take over; the full variable domain is NAGVMQNPRHLVRRRGQEARLRCSPMKGHSHVYWYRQLPEEGLKFMVYLQKENIIDESGMPKERFSAEFPKEGPSILRIQQVVRGDSAAYFCASSPPKLAGGETQYFGPGTRLLVL.